The source of this T cell receptor (beta chain) is a study of T cell responses to AZD1222 COVID-19 vaccine. General study results and limits: Baseline seropositivity occurred in only six AZD1222 recipients.

Assay used: immunoSEQ multiplex PCR; TCRdb lists only in-frame clones, some missing. In the table there are 85,000 to 120,000 clones, roughly 88% of which are singletons. The ends lost 3 bases at V and 6 bases at J; junction bases unmatched: 2. The CDR3 extends over 13 amino acids. CDR1 is LNHDA and CDR2 is SQIVND in the germline V gene (reference sequence). On this clone itself: Its antigen is as yet unknown.

The J gene is TRBJ2-7, the V gene TRBV19, with 10 bases lining up with TRBD2. The sample was peripheral blood, taken on day 0 of AZD1222 vaccination. This clonotype originated in an adult in good health. The CDR3, as DNA: TGTGCCAGTAGTATGGGACTAGCGACCGAGCAGTACTTC. Residues: CASSMGLATEQYF.